This T cell receptor (beta chain) was documented in a study of vaccination and CD4 T cells after COVID-19. On the study more broadly: Each individual in the study obtained two doses of BNT162b2 or mRNA-1273 vaccine. Samples were taken after vaccination, a median of approximately 70 days after dose two, with a range of 14 to 241. Cultures designated as controls were supplied with a CEFX pool, an HIV-1 Nef pool, or no peptide.

Cultured CD4+ T-cell DNA underwent Oncomine TCR Beta short-read sequencing. TCRdb re-derived calls from the PCR reads in MiXCR, one entry per CDR3 protein. The sample carries just under 20,000 distinct CDR3 sequences, 45% to 60% recorded once. Noted treatment: roughly 10-day PBMC culture with coronavirus spike peptide pools or control peptides (ViraFEST assay). Peptide pool stimulation in ViraFEST expanded antigen-specific T cells, whose TCRs were then sequenced. This clonotype was counted between two and nine times. The antigen is not known. Germline lookup yields CDR1 SGHTA and CDR2 FQGNSA. With 6 bases removed from V and 2 bases from J, the gap between germline ends came to 17 bases. The CDR3 consists of 15 residues.

This TCR was recovered from a human donor who had recovered from COVID-19. The V gene is TRBV7-2, the J gene TRBJ2-7; a possible D gene is TRBD1 (6 bases). Material: CD4+ T cells from blood, cultured in vitro. The CDR3 nucleotides read TGTGCCAGCAGTCAGATGGGACAACCCCCCTACGAGCAGTACTTC. It encodes CASSQMGQPPYEQYF. Filled out from reference TRBV7-2 and TRBJ2-7, the complete variable domain reads GAGVSQSPSNKVTEKGKDVELRCDPISGHTALYWYRQSLGQGLEFLIYFQGNSAPDKSGLPSDRFSAERTGGSVSTLTIQRTQQEDSAVYLCASSQMGQPPYEQYFGPGTRLTVT.